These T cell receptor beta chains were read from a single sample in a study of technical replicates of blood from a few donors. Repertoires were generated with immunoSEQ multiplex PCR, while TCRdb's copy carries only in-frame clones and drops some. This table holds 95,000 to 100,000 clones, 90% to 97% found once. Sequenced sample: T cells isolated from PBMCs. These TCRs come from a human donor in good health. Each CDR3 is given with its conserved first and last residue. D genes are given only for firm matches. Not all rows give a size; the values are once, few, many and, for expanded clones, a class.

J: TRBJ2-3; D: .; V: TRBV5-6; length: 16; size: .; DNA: TGTGCCAGCAGCCCCATCGGGATTGTTAGCACAGATACGCAGTATTTT; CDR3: CASSPIGIVSTDTQYF
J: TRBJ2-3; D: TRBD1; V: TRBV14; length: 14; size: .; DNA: TGTGCCAGCAGCAACAGGGGCAGGACAGATACGCAGTATTTT; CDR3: CASSNRGRTDTQYF
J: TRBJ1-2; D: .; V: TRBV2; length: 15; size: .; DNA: TGTGCCAGCAGTGAAGGGGCAGGCTTTAACTATGGCTACACCTTC; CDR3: CASSEGAGFNYGYTF
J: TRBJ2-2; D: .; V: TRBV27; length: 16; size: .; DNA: TGTGCCAGCAGTCCCGACCGATCCGGGAGCACCGGGGAGCTGTTTTTT; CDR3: CASSPDRSGSTGELFF
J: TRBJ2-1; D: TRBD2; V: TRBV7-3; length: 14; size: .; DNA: TGTGCCAGCAGCCTCGGGGGGGGGTACAATGAGCAGTTCTTC; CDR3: CASSLGGGYNEQFF
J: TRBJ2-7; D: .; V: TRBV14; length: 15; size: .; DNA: TGTGCCAGCAGCCAAGCTGCGGTGCTCTCCTACGAGCAGTACTTC; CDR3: CASSQAAVLSYEQYF
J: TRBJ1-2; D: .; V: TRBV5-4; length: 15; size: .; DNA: TGTGCCAGCAGCCGAGTTCCCCCTAACCGGTATGGCTACACCTTC; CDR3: CASSRVPPNRYGYTF
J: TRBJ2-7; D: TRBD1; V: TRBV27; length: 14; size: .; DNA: TGTGCCAGCAGTCGTCTCCAGGGGGCCTACGAGCAGTACTTC; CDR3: CASSRLQGAYEQYF
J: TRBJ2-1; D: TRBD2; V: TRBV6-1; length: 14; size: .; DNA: TGTGCCAGCAGAGGGGGCGGGGGGGCGAATGAGCAGTTCTTC; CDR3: CASRGGGGANEQFF
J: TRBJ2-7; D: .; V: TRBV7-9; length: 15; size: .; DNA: TGTGCCAGCAGCTTATGGGGCGAACTCTCCTACGAGCAGTACTTC; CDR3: CASSLWGELSYEQYF
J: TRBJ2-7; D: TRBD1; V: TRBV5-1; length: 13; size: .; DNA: TGCGCCAGCGGGGGACAGGACTCCTACGAGCAGTACTTC; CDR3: CASGGQDSYEQYF
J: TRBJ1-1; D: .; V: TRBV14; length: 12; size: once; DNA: TGTGCCAGCAGCCACCGACAGGCTGAAGCTTTCTTT; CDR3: CASSHRQAEAFF
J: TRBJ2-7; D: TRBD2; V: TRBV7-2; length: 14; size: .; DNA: TGTGCCAGCAGCTTTAGCGGGGGATCCTACGAGCAGTACTTC; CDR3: CASSFSGGSYEQYF
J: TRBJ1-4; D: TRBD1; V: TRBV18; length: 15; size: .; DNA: TGTGCCAGCTCACCCCCGGGACAGGTTAATGAAAAACTGTTTTTT; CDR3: CASSPPGQVNEKLFF
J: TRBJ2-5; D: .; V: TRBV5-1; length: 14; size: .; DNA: TGCGCCAGCACCCTAGAGACTTTAGTGGAGACCCAGTACTTC; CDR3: CASTLETLVETQYF
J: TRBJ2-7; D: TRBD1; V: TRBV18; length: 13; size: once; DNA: TGTGCCAGTCTCGTAGGACAGGGCTACGAGCAGTACTTC; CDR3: CASLVGQGYEQYF
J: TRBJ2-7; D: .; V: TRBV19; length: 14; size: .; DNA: TGTGCCAGTAGTATCGCCGGGGGTCCCTACGAGCAGTACTTC; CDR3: CASSIAGGPYEQYF
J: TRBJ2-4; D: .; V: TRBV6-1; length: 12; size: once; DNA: TGTGCCGGCGGGGTAGCCAAAAACATTCAGTACTTC; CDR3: CAGGVAKNIQYF
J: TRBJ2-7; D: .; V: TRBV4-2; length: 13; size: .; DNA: TGTGCCAGCAGCCAACCGGACACGGTGGAGCAGTACTTC; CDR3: CASSQPDTVEQYF
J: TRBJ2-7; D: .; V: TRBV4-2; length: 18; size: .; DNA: TGTGCCAGCAGCCAAGTCAGCACCCGGGATAGCCGTAACTACGAGCAGTACTTC; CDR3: CASSQVSTRDSRNYEQYF
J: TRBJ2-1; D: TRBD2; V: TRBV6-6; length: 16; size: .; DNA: TGTGCCAGCAGTTACTCGGGACTAGCGACCTACAATGAGCAGTTCTTC; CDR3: CASSYSGLATYNEQFF
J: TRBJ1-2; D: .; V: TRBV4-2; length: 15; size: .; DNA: TGTGCCAGCAGCCAAGCTGAGGGTCTCCTCGGTGGCTACACCTTC; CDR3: CASSQAEGLLGGYTF
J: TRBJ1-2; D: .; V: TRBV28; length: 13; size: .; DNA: TGTGCCAGCAGTGACAGGCCTAACTATGGCTACACCTTC; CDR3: CASSDRPNYGYTF
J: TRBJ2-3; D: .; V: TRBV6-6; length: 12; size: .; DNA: TGTGCCAGCACAGGGGCCACAGATACGCAGTATTTT; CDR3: CASTGATDTQYF
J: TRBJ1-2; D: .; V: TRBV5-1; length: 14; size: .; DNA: TGCGCCAGCAGCCCAGGCGGGCTTAACTATGGCTACACCTTC; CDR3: CASSPGGLNYGYTF
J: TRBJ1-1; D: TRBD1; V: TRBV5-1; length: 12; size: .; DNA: TGCGCCAGCAGCTCGGGACAGTGGGATGCTTTCTTT; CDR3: CASSSGQWDAFF
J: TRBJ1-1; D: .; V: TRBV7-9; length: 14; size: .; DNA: TGTGCCAGCAGCTTAGGCAGGGGGAACACTGAAGCTTTCTTT; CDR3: CASSLGRGNTEAFF
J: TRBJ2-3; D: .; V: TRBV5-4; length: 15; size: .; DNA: TGTGCCAGCAGCACATACAGGGTCGGCACAGATACGCAGTATTTT; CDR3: CASSTYRVGTDTQYF
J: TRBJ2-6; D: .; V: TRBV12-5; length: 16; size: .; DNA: TGTGCTAGTGGTTTGGTACTTAGTGCTGGGGCCAACGTCCTGACTTTC; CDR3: CASGLVLSAGANVLTF
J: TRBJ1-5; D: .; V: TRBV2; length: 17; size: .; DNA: TGTGCCAGCAGTGTTAGACAGACAATATATAGCAATCAGCCCCAGCATTTT; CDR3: CASSVRQTIYSNQPQHF
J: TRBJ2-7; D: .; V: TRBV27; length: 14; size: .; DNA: TGTGCCAGCAGTTTGTCGACAGGGAGGATCGAGCAGTACTTC; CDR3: CASSLSTGRIEQYF
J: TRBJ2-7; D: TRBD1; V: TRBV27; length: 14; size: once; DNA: TGTGCCAGCAGTTTACGGGGACAGGGCTACGAGCAGTACTTC; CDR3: CASSLRGQGYEQYF
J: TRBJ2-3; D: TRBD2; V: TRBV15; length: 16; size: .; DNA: TGTGCCACCAGGGGACCGGGACTAGATTTCGCAGATACGCAGTATTTT; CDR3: CATRGPGLDFADTQYF
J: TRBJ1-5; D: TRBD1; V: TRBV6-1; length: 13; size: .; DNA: TGTGCCAGCAGGCAGGGGGCAGGTCAGCCCCAGCATTTT; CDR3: CASRQGAGQPQHF
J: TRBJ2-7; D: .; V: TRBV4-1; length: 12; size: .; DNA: TGCGCCAGCAGCTCAAGCGGCCACGAGCAGTACTTC; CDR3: CASSSSGHEQYF
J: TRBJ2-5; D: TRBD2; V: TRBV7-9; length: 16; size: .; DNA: TGTGCCAGCAGCGAACCTAGCGGGAGGGCCGTGGAGACCCAGTACTTC; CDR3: CASSEPSGRAVETQYF
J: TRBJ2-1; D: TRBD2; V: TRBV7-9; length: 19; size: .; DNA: TGTGCCAGCAGCTTTAGAGGAGGGAGACTAGCGGGAACCTACAATGAGCAGTTCTTC; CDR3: CASSFRGGRLAGTYNEQFF
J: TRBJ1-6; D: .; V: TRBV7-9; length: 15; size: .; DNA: TGTGCCAGCATGCTTGGGCCCCGAGACGGTTCACCCCTCCACTTT; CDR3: CASMLGPRDGSPLHF
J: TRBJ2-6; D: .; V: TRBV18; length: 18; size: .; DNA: TGTGCCAGCTCAGATCGGTCAGGAACCTCCTCTGGGGCCAACGTCCTGACTTTC; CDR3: CASSDRSGTSSGANVLTF
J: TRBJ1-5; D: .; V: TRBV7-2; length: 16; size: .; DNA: TGTGCCAGCAGCTTAGCGCTGGTCGGGGGCAATCAGCCCCAGCATTTT; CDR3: CASSLALVGGNQPQHF
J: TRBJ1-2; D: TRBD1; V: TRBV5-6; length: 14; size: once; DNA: TGTGCCAGCAGCTCGAGCGACAGGGCCTATGGCTACACCTTC; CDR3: CASSSSDRAYGYTF
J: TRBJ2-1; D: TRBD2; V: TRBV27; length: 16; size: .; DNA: TGTGCCAGCAGCCCTAGCGGGGGGGCCTGGTACAATGAGCAGTTCTTC; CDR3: CASSPSGGAWYNEQFF